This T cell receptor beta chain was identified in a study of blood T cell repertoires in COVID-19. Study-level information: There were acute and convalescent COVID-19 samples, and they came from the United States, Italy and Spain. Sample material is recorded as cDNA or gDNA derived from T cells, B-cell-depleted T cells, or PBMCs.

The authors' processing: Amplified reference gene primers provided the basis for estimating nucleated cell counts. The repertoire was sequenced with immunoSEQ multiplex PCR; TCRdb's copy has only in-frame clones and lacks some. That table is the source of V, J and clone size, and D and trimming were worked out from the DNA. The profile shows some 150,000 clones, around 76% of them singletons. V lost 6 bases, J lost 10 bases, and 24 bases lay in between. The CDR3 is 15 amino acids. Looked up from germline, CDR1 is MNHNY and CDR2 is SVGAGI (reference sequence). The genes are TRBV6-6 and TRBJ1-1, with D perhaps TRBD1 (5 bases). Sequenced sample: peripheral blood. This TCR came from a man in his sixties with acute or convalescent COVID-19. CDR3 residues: CASSEPTSGHLGAFF. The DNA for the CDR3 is TGTGCCAGCAGCGAACCCACCTCAGGGCATCTCGGAGCTTTCTTT.